This T cell receptor (beta chain) was observed in a study of T cell responses to AZD1222 COVID-19 vaccine. About this clone: Its specificity is not known.

The assay was immunoSEQ multiplex PCR, and TCRdb's table has in-frame clones only and misses some. The data show more than 95,000 clones, with roughly 89% seen just once and over 8.5% held by the top ten. V lost 4 bases, J lost 15 bases, and 13 bases lay in between. Germline V gene lookup returns CDR1 MNHEY and CDR2 SVGEGT. The CDR3 sequence is 11 residues long. Overall study findings and caveats: Baseline seropositivity characterized only a handful of AZD1222 recipients. Close to half of all spike-specific TCRs reportedly target regions of the variants that are unmutated.

This TCR came from an adult in good health. The sequencing here drew on peripheral blood, taken on day 0 of MenACWY control vaccination. V usage is TRBV6-2 or TRBV6-3 and J usage is TRBJ2-4, with D possibly being TRBD1 or TRBD2 (5 bases each). As DNA, the CDR3 is TGTGCCAGCAGTTTACCGGGACCTATGTACTTC. Translation: CASSLPGPMYF.